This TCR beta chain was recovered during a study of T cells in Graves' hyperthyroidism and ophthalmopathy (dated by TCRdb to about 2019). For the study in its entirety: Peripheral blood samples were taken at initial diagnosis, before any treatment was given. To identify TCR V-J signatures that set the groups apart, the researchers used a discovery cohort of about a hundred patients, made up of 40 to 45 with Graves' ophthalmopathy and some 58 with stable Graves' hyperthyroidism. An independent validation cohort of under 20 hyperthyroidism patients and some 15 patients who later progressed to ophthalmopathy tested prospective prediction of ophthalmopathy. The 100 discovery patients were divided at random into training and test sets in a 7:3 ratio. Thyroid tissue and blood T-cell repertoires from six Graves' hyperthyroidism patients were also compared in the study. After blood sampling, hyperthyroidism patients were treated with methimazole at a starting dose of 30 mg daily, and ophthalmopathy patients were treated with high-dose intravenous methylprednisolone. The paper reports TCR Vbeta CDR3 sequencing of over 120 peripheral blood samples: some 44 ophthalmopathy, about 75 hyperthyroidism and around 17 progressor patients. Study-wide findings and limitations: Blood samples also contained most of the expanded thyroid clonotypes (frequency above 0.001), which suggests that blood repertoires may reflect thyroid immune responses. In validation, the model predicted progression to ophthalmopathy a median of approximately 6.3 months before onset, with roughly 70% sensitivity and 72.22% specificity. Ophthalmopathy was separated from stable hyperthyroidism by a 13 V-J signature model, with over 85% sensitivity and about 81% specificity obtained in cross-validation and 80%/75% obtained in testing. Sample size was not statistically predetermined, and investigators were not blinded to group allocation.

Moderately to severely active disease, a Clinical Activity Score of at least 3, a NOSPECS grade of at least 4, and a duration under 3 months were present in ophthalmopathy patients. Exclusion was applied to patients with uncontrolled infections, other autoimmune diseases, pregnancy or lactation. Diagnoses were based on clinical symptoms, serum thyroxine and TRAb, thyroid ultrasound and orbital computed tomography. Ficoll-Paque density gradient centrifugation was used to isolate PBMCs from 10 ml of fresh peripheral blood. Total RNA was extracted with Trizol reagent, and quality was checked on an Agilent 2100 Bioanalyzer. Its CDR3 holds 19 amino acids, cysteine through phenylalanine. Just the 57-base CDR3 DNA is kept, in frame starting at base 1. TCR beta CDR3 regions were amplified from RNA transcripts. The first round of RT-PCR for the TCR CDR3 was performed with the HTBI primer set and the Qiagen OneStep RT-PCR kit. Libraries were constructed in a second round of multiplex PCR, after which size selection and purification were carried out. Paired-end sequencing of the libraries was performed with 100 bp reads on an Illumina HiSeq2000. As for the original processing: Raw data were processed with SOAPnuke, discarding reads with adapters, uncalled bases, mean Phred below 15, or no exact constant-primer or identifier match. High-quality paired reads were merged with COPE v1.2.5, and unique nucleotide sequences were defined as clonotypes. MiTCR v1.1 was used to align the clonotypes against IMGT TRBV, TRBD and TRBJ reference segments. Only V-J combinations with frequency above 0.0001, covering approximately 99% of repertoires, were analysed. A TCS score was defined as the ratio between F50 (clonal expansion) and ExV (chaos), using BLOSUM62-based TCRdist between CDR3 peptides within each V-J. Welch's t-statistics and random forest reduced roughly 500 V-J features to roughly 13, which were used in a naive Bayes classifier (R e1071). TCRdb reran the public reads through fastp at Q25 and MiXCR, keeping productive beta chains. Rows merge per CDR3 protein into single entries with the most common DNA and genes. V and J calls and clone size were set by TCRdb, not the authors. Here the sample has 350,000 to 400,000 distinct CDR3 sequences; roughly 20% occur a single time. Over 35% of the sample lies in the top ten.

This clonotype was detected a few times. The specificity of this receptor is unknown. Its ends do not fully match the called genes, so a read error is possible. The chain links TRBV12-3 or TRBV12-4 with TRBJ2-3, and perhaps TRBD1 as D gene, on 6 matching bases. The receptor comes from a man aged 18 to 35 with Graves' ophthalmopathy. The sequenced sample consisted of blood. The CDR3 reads CASTPLFRGWQSWTDTQCF. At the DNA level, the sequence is TGTGCCAGCACCCCCCTGTTTCGTGGCTGGCAGTCGTGGACAGATACGCAGTGTTTT.